The T cell receptor beta chain under discussion was sequenced for a study of T cells in Graves' hyperthyroidism and ophthalmopathy. The V end lost 1 base, the J end lost 7 bases, and 13 bases lay between the germline ends. Germline assignment: CDR1 SGHTA and CDR2 FQGNSA. The CDR3 extends over 14 amino acids. In this sample, this clonotype turned up many times. Its target is unknown. Study observations and caveats: The majority of expanded thyroid clonotypes above 0.001 also appeared in blood. The model anticipated ophthalmopathy a median approximately 6.5 months pre-onset.

Researchers amplified the TCR beta CDR3 regions from RNA transcripts. Researchers ran a first-round RT-PCR on the TCR CDR3 using the HTBI primer set. TCRdb used MiXCR to reprocess the multiplex PCR reads, holding one entry per CDR3 protein. The sample records 450,000 to 550,000 distinct CDR3 sequences, around a quarter being singletons. The receptor comes from a woman in her 30s with Graves' ophthalmopathy. Material: blood. This chain links TRBV7-2 with TRBJ1-1, with a tentative D call TRBD1 (6 bases). CDR3 nucleotide sequence: TGTGCCAGCAGCTTAGGAGGGGGTGGGGTTGAAGCTTTCTTT. This encodes CASSLGGGGVEAFF. Full variable domain (remainder filled in from reference TRBV7-2 and TRBJ1-1): GAGVSQSPSNKVTEKGKDVELRCDPISGHTALYWYRQSLGQGLEFLIYFQGNSAPDKSGLPSDRFSAERTGGSVSTLTIQRTQQEDSAVYLCASSLGGGGVEAFFGQGTRLTVV.